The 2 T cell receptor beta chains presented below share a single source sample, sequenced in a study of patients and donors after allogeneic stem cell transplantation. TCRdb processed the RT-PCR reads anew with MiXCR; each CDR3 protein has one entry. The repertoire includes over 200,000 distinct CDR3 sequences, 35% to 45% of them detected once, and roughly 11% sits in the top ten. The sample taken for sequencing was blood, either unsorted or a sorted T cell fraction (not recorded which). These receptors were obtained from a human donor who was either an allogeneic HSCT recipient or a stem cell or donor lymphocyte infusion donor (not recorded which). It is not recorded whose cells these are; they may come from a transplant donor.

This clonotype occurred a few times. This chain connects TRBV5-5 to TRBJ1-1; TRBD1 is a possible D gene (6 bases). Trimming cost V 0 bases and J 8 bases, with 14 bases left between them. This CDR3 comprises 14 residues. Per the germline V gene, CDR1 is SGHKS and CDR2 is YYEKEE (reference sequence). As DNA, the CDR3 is TGTGCCAGCAGCTTGGGGCAGGGGAAGGGAGAAGCTTTCTTT. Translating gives CASSLGQGKGEAFF.

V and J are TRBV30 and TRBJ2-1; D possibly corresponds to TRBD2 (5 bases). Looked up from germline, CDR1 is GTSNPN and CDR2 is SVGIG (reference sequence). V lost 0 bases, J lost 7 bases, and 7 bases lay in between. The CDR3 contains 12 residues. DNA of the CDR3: TGTGCCTGGAGTGTACTAGGGAATGAGCAGTTCTTC. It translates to CAWSVLGNEQFF. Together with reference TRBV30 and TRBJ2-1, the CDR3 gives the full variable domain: SQTIHQWPATLVQPVGSPLSLECTVEGTSNPNLYWYRQAAGRGLQLLFYSVGIGQISSEVPQNLSASRPQDRQFILSSKKLLLSDSGFYLCAWSVLGNEQFFGPGTRLTVL.